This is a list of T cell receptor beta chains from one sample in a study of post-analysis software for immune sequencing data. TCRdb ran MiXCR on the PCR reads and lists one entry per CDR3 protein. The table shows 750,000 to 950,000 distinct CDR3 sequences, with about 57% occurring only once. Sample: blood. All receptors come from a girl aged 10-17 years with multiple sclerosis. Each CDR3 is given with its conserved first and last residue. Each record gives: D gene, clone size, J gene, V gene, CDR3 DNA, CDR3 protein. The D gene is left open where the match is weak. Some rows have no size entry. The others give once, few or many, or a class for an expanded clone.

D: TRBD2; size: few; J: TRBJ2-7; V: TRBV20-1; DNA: TGCAGTGCTCGGAGCAGCGGGAGGCAGCACGAGCAGTACTTC; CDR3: CSARSSGRQHEQYF
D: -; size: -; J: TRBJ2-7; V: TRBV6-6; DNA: TGTGCCAGCAGTTACTCAAGGGGCGAGGGCCACGAGCAGTACTTC; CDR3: CASSYSRGEGHEQYF
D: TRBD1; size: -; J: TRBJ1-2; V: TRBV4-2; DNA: TGTGCCAGCAGCCAAGATACAGGCTCGGGACAGAACTATGGCTACACCTTC; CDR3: CASSQDTGSGQNYGYTF
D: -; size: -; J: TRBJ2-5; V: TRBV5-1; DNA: TGCGCCAGCCGCCAGGGACTGAACCAAGAGACCCAGTACTTC; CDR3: CASRQGLNQETQYF
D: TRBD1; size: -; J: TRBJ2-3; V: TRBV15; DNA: TGTGCCACCAGCTCTTGGGGACAGGCCCGCACAGATACGCAGTATTTT; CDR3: CATSSWGQARTDTQYF
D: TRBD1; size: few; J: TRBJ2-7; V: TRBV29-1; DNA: TGCAGCGTTGACACAGGGGTATCGTCCTACGAGCAGTACTTC; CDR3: CSVDTGVSSYEQYF
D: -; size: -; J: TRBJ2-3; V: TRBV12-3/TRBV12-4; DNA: TGTGCCAGCAGTTTCGTTGTGGGCGTGAGCACAGATACGCAGTATTTT; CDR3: CASSFVVGVSTDTQYF
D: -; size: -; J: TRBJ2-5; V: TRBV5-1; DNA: TGCGCCAGCAGTTGGAGAGAAGAGACCCAGTACTTC; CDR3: CASSWREETQYF
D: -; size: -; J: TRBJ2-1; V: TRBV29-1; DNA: TGCAGCGTTGTCAACCGGAATGAGCAGTTCTTC; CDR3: CSVVNRNEQFF
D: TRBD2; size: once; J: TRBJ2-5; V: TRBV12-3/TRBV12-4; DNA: TGTGCCAGCAGTTTATGGGGACTAGCGGAACAAGAGACCCAGTACTTC; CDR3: CASSLWGLAEQETQYF
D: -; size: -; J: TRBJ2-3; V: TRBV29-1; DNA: TGCAGCGTTGACGGAACAGACTTCACAGATACGCAGTATTTT; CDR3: CSVDGTDFTDTQYF
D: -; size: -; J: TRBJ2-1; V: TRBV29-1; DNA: TGCAGCGTTGAAGGATCGTCCCTCTCGGGTGAGCAGTTCTTC; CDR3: CSVEGSSLSGEQFF
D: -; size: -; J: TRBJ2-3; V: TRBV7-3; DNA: TGTGCCAGCAGCTTAACGGGGAAAGATACGCAGTATTTT; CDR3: CASSLTGKDTQYF
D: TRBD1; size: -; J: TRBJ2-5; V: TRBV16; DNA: TGTGCCAGCAGCCAATCCAGAACAGGGGAAGAGCAGTACTTC; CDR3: CASSQSRTGEEQYF
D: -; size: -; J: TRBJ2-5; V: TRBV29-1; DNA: TGCAGCGTTGGAGGGGCAGGGAATCGCCAAGAGACCCAGTACTTC; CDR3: CSVGGAGNRQETQYF
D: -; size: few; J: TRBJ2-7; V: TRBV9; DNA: TGTGCCAGCAGCGTAGATCCCGGGACACATACCTACGAGCAGTACTTC; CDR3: CASSVDPGTHTYEQYF
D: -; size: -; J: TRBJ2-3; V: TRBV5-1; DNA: TGCGCCAGCAGCTATGGACCCGCGGGACCTATGGATACGCAGTATTTT; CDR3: CASSYGPAGPMDTQYF
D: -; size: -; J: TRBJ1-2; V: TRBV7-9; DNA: TGTGCCAGCAGCTACAGGGACACTATTTATGGCTACACCTTC; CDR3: CASSYRDTIYGYTF
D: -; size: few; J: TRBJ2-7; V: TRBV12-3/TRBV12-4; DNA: TGTGCCAGCAGTTCCCTCGGGTTATACGAGCAGTACTTC; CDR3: CASSSLGLYEQYF